This entry is about one TCR beta chain. The protocol was immunoSEQ multiplex PCR, while the TCRdb copy is restricted to in-frame clones and leaves out a portion. Counted here are around 1,900,000 clones, 90% to 95% occurring once; the ten biggest clones make up over 1.5%. These data belong to a study of shared clonotypes between healthy human individuals. Across the study: CD4 naive and CD4 memory each took three plates per donor, while CD8 naive took two and CD8 memory one.

Naive CD8 cells were CD45RO-negative, positively selected for CCR7, excluding terminally differentiated effector memory CD45RA+ cells. Looked up from germline, CDR1 is MNHEY and CDR2 is SMNVEV (reference sequence). There are 16 residues in the CDR3. V gave up 5 bases and J gave up 6 bases, with 22 bases separating them. The chain has TRBV27 and TRBJ1-1, with D perhaps TRBD1 (6 bases). The clonotype originates from a man between 18 and 29 years old in good health. Some clones in this sample may be carry-over from other donors' samples. The sample comprised naive CD8+ T cells from PBMCs. DNA for the CDR3: TGTGCCAGCAGTCCAACCTGGCGCCAGGGGAGGCCTGAAGCTTTCTTT. Its protein product is CASSPTWRQGRPEAFF.